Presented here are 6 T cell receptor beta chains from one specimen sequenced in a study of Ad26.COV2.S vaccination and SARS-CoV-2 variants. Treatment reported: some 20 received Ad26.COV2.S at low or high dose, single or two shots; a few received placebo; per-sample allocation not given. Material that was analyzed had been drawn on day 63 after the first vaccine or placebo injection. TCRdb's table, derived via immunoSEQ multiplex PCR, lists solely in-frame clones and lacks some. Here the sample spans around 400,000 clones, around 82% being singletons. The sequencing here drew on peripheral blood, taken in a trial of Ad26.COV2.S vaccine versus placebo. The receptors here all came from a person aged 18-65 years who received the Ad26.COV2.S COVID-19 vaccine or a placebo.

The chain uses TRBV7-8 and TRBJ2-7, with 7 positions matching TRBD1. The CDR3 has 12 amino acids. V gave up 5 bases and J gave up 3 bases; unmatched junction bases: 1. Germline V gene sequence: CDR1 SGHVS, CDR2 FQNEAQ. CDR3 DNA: TGTGCCAGCAGCCACAGGGGCTACGAGCAGTACTTC. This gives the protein CASSHRGYEQYF.

This CDR3 reads CSANRGEAFF. Here the CDR3 DNA reads TGCAGTGCTAATAGAGGTGAAGCTTTCTTT. The chain is built from TRBV20-1 and TRBJ1-1; D not resolved. V was cut by 4 bases and J by 7 bases, with 7 bases left in between. The germline gives CDR1 DFQATT, CDR2 SNEGSKA (reference sequence). The CDR3 is made up of 10 amino acids.

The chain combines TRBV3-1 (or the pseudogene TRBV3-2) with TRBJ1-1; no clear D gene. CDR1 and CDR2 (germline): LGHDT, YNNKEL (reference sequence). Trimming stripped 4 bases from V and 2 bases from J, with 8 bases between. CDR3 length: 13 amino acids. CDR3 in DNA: TGTGCCAGCAGCCCCCGTAGAAACACTGAAGCTTTCTTT. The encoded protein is CASSPRRNTEAFF.

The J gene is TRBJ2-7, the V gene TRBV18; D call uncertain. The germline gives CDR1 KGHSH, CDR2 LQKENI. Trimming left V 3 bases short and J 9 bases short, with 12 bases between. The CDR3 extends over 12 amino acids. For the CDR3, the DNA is TGTGCCAGCTCACCCGAAAACTCACGGCAGTACTTC. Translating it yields CASSPENSRQYF.

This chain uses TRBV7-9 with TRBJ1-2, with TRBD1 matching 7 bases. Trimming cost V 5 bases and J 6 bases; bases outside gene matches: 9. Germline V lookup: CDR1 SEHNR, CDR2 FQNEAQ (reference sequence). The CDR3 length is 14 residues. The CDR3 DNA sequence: TGTGCCAGCAGCCGAGGACAGGCCTGGAATGGCTACACCTTC. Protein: CASSRGQAWNGYTF.

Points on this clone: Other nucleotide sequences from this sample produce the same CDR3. This chain's CDR3 is CASSISGGRETQYF. The CDR3 DNA reads as TGTGCCAGTAGTATAAGCGGGGGGAGGGAGACCCAGTACTTC. This sequence joins TRBV19 and TRBJ2-5; 9 nucleotides line up with TRBD2. The CDR3 is 14 residues long. Trimming took 2 bases from V and 5 from J; bases not matched to a gene: 3. Looked up from germline, CDR1 is LNHDA and CDR2 is SQIVND (reference sequence).